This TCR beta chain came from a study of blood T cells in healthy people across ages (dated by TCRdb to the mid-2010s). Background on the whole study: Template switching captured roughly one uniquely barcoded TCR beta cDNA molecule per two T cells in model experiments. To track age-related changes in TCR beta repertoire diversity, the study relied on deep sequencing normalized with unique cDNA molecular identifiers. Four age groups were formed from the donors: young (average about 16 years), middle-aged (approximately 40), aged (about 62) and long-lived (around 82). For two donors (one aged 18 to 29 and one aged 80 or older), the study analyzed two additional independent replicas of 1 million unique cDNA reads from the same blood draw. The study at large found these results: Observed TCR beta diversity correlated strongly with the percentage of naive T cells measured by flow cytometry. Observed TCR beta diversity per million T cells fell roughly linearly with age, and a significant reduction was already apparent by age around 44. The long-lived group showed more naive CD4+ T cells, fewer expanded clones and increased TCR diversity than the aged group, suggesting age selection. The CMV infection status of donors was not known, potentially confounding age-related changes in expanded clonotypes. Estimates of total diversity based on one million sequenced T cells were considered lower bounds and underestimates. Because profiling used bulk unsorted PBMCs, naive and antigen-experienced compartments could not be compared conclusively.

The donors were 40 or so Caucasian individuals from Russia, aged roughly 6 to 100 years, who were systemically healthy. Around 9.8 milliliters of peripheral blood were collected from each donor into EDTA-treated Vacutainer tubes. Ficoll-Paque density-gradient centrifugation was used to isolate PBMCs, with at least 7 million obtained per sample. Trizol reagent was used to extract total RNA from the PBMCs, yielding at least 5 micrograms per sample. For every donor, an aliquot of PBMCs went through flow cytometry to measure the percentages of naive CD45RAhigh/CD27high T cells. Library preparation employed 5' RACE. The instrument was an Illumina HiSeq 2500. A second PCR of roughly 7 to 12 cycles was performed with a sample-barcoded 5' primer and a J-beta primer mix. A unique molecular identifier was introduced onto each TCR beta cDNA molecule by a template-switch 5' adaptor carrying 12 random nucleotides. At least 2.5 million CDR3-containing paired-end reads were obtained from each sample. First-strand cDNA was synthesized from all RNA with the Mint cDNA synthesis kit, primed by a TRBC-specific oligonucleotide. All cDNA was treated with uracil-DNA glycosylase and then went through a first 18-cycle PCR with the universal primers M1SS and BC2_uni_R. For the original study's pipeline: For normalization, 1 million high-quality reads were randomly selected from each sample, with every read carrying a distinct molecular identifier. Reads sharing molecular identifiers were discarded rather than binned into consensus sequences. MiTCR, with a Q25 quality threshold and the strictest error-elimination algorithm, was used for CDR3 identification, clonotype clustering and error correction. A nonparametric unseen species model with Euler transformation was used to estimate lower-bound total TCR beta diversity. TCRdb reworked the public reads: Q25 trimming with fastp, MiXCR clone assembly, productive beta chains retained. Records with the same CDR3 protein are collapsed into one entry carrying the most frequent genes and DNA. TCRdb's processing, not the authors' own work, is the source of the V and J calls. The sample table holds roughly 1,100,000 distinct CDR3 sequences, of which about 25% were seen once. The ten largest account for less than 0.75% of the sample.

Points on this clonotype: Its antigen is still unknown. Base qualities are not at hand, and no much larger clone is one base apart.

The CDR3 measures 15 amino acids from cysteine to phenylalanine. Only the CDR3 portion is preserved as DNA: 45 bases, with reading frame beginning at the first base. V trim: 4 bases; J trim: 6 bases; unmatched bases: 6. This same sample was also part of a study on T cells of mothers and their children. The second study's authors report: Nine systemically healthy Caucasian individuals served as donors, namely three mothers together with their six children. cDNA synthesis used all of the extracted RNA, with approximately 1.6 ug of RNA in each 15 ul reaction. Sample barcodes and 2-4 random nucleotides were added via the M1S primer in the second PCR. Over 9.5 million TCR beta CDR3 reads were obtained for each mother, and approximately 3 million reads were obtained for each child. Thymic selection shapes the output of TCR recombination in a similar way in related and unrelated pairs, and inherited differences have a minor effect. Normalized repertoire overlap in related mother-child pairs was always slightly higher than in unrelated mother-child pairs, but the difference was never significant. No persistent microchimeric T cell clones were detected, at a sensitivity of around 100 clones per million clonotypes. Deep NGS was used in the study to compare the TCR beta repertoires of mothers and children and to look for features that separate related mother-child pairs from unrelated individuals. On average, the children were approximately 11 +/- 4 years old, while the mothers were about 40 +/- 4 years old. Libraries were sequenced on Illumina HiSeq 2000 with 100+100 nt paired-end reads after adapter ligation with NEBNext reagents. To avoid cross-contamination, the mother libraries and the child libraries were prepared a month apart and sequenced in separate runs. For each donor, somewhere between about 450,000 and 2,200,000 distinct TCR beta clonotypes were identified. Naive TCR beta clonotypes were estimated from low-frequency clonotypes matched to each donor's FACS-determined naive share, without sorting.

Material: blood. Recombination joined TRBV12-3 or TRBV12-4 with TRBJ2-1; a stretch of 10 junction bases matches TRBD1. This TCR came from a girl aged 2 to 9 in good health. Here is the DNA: TGTGCCAGCAGTTCCGGGACAGGGGTTGTCAATGAGCAGTTCTTC. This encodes CASSSGTGVVNEQFF.